The 32 T cell receptor beta chains given below trace back to one sample, sequenced in a study of PD-1 blockade in classical Hodgkin lymphoma. Here immunoSEQ multiplex PCR was the method, and the copy in TCRdb shows in-frame clones only, minus some. The data contain tens of thousands of clones, around nine tenths of them singletons. Time point in this sample: cycle 4 day 1 (C4D1), after five to seven weeks of nivolumab. Relapse was seen in all patients after autologous stem cell transplantation, and brentuximab vedotin exposure was variable. The sequenced sample was peripheral blood mononuclear cells (PBMCs), obtained before the fourth cycle of nivolumab. All receptors derive from a human donor with classical Hodgkin lymphoma.

The rearrangement joins TRBV5-1 to TRBJ1-1, with D tentatively TRBD1 (6 bases). V lost 4 bases and J lost 5, with 15 bases in between. Germline V lookup: CDR1 SGHRS, CDR2 YFSETQ. CDR3 size: 14 residues. The CDR3 is CASSRDKGGTEAFF. DNA of the CDR3: TGCGCCAGCAGCCGGGACAAGGGAGGGACTGAAGCTTTCTTT.

The chain recombines TRBV30 with TRBJ2-2; D perhaps matches TRBD2 (5 bases). The germline V gene has CDR1 GTSNPN and CDR2 SVGIG (reference sequence). Trimming shortened V by 8 bases and J by 0 bases, and 13 bases separated the two germline ends. The CDR3 runs to 14 residues. The CDR3 loop is CASHHGANTGELFF. DNA for the CDR3: TGTGCCAGCCACCACGGGGCGAACACCGGGGAGCTGTTTTTT.

This clone came up once. The sample contains more than one DNA sequence encoding this CDR3. The V gene is TRBV5-1, the J gene TRBJ1-4; D not certain. Germline lookup yields CDR1 SGHRS and CDR2 YFSETQ. The ends were cut back, 2 bases at V and 0 bases at J, with 8 bases in the middle. The CDR3 is made up of 15 amino acids. CDR3 amino acids: CASSLEGATNEKLFF. CDR3 nucleotide sequence: TGCGCCAGCAGCTTAGAGGGAGCAACTAATGAAAAACTGTTTTTT.

This clone was recorded only once. The rearrangement links TRBV15 to TRBJ2-5; TRBD2 matches at 14 bases. The V segment lost 3 bases and the J segment 1 base; nucleotides outside the gene matches: 10. CDR3 length equals 19 residues. Germline loops: CDR1 LNHNV, CDR2 YYDKDF (reference sequence). The CDR3 region has the DNA TGTGCCACCAGCAGGAAAAGGGGAGGACTAGCGGGGGGCCAAGAGACCCAGTACTTC. Translated, it gives CATSRKRGGLAGGQETQYF.

The rearrangement uses TRBV19 and TRBJ2-3, with no clear D. Germline-derived CDR1 and CDR2 are LNHDA and SQIVND (reference sequence). This CDR3 spans 15 amino acids. V lost 1 base, J lost 6 bases, and 14 bases lay in between. In DNA form, the CDR3 reads TGTGCCAGTAGTATAGGTGCCCCGGGTGACGATACGCAGTATTTT. Encoded protein: CASSIGAPGDDTQYF.

J is TRBJ2-7 and V is TRBV9; possible D gene TRBD2, 6 bases. Looked up from germline, CDR1 is SGDLS and CDR2 is YYNGEE. The length of the CDR3 is 14 residues. The ends were cut back, 0 bases at V and 8 bases at J, with 15 bases in the middle. The CDR3 coding sequence is TGTGCCAGCAGCGTAGAAAACTCGGGGGTCAAGCAGTACTTC. Translation: CASSVENSGVKQYF. Combining the CDR3 with reference TRBV9 and TRBJ2-7 gives the whole variable domain DSGVTQTPKHLITATGQRVTLRCSPRSGDLSVYWYQQSLDQGLQFLIQYYNGEERAKGNILERFSAQQFPDLHSELNLSSLELGDSALYFCASSVENSGVKQYFGPGTRLTVT.

The chain employs TRBV7-2 and TRBJ2-1, with unresolved D. Germline V lookup: CDR1 SGHTA, CDR2 FQGNSA. This CDR3 comprises 14 residues. V was cut by 4 bases and J by 4 bases, with 11 bases left in between. The CDR3 spells CASSSASRYNEQFF. DNA for the CDR3: TGTGCCAGCAGCTCCGCCAGCCGGTACAATGAGCAGTTCTTC.

The chain employs TRBV29-1 and TRBJ2-7; 12 bases are a match to TRBD2. Germline V gives CDR1 SQVTM, CDR2 ANQGSEA. The V and J ends lost 4 bases and 13 bases, in that order; junction bases with no gene match: 11. This CDR3 comprises 13 residues. The CDR3 is CSVALAGGRWRYF. CDR3 nucleotide sequence: TGCAGCGTTGCCCTAGCGGGGGGGCGATGGCGTTACTTC.

This clone was detected a few times. This chain uses TRBV6-5 with TRBJ1-6; D may be TRBD1 (6 bases). Germline CDR1 MNHEY, CDR2 SVGAGI. V was shortened by 2 bases and J by 8 bases, with 16 bases between the two germline ends. This CDR3 region has 16 residues. The CDR3 nucleotides are TGTGCCAGCAGTTACATGTTAGGGGGAGGGGATTCACCCCTCCACTTT. Amino acid sequence: CASSYMLGGGDSPLHF.

V gene TRBV14 combines with J gene TRBJ2-7; D is possibly TRBD2 (5 bases). CDR1 is SGHDN, CDR2 FVKESK, per germline. CDR3 size: 14 residues. The V and J ends lost 0 bases and 3 bases respectively, with 9 bases between them. The CDR3 protein is CASSQELGSYEQYF. In DNA, the CDR3 is TGTGCCAGCAGCCAAGAATTGGGGAGCTACGAGCAGTACTTC.

The chain carries TRBV6-1 and TRBJ2-7, with D possibly TRBD1 on 6 matching bases. The CDR3 loop spans 12 amino acids. The ends were cut back, 10 bases at V and 1 base at J, with 11 bases in the middle. Per germline, CDR1 MNHNS and CDR2 SASEGT. The CDR3 DNA sequence: TGTGCCATCACAGGGTTTTCCTACGAGCAGTACTTC. Residues: CAITGFSYEQYF.

CDR3 sequence (DNA): TGCAGCGTTACCCCTGGGACGGTTGAAGCTTTCTTT. It encodes CSVTPGTVEAFF. The genes are TRBV29-1 and TRBJ1-1; D may be TRBD1 (5 bases). CDR1 is SQVTM and CDR2 is ANQGSEA in the germline V gene. Trimming stripped 5 bases from V and 7 bases from J, with 14 bases between. The length of the CDR3 is 12 residues.

This clone was recorded a few times. The chain has TRBV18 and TRBJ1-2; the D gene is possibly TRBD1 (5 bases). The CDR3 covers 13 residues. V lost 3 bases to trimming and J lost 4 bases, with 9 bases between them. Germline V gene data show CDR1 as KGHSH and CDR2 as LQKENI. The CDR3 DNA reads TGTGCCAGCTCACCGGACACCAGCTATGGCTACACCTTC. Translation: CASSPDTSYGYTF.

A single count supports this clone. This chain connects TRBV2 to TRBJ2-7, with 7 bases that match TRBD1. Germline CDR1 reads SNHLY; CDR2 reads FYNNEI. Unmatched junction bases numbered 6, after V lost 6 bases and J lost 4 bases. The CDR3 loop spans 13 amino acids. This chain's CDR3 is CASRGGILYEQYF. The CDR3 DNA is TGTGCCAGCAGAGGGGGCATTCTTTACGAGCAGTACTTC.

The chain uses TRBV5-4 and TRBJ2-2; the D gene could be TRBD1 or TRBD2 (6 bases each). Germline CDR1 is SGHNT and CDR2 is YYREEE (reference sequence). The CDR3 spans 15 residues. V was pared by 3 bases and J by 5 bases, with 14 bases between. This CDR3 is CASSWRRGATGELFF. The CDR3 DNA is TGTGCCAGCAGCTGGAGGAGGGGGGCGACCGGGGAGCTGTTTTTT.

V is TRBV5-1 and J is TRBJ2-1, with D unresolved. The CDR3 totals 14 residues. CDR1 is SGHRS and CDR2 is YFSETQ in the germline V gene. Trimming cost V 4 bases and J 0 bases, with 8 bases left between them. CDR3 in amino acids: CASSTEISYNEQFF. CDR3 bases: TGCGCCAGCAGCACGGAGATCTCCTACAATGAGCAGTTCTTC.

The chain couples TRBV5-1 to TRBJ1-4; 9 nucleotides align to TRBD1. CDR3 length equals 15 residues. Germline V gene data show CDR1 as SGHRS and CDR2 as YFSETQ. With V trimmed by 6 bases and J by 5 bases, 8 bases remained unmatched. CDR3 sequence reads: CASTNTGTGNEKLFF. CDR3 nucleotide sequence: TGCGCCAGCACTAACACCGGGACAGGGAATGAAAAACTGTTTTTT. Full variable domain (rest looked up from reference TRBV5-1 and TRBJ1-4): KAGVTQTPRYLIKTRGQQVTLSCSPISGHRSVSWYQQTPGQGLQFLFEYFSETQRNKGNFPGRFSGRQFSNSRSEMNVSTLELGDSALYLCASTNTGTGNEKLFFGSGTQLSVL.

The rearrangement joins TRBV10-2 to TRBJ2-7, with a weak D call TRBD1 (5 bases). This CDR3 has 14 residues. Germline lookup yields CDR1 WSHSY and CDR2 SAAADI. The V end was cut by 6 bases, the J end by 2 bases, with 14 bases between. The CDR3 sequence: CASRTGDRAYEQYF. In DNA form, the CDR3 reads TGCGCCAGCAGGACCGGAGACAGAGCCTACGAGCAGTACTTC.

V and J are TRBV5-1 and TRBJ2-1; D is undetermined. V lost 2 bases, J lost 5 bases, and 8 bases lay in between. The CDR3 is 13 residues long. CDR1 SGHRS and CDR2 YFSETQ come from the germline V gene. CDR3 DNA: TGCGCCAGCAGCTTCGGGCAGAACAATGAGCAGTTCTTC. Its translation is CASSFGQNNEQFF.

As to this clone: This same CDR3 is encoded by further DNA sequences in the sample. CDR3 amino acids: CASSLSGGTEAFF. As DNA, the CDR3 is TGTGCCAGCAGTCTCTCCGGGGGCACTGAAGCTTTCTTT. This sequence joins TRBV7-9 and TRBJ1-1; maybe TRBD1 (5 bases). The CDR3 covers 13 residues. V was trimmed by 6 bases and J by 4 bases, leaving 12 bases between them. CDR1 is SEHNR and CDR2 is FQNEAQ in the germline V gene (reference sequence).

This clone appeared a single time. At one end the junction does not follow the germline gene, possibly because of a read error. The J gene is TRBJ2-3, the V gene TRBV5-1, with 10 nucleotides matching TRBD2. The germline gives CDR1 SGHRS, CDR2 YFSETQ. CDR3 length equals 17 residues. The CDR3 DNA reads TGCGCCAGCAGTTTGGTACTAGCGGGGAACCCCACAGATACGCAGTATTTT. This gives the protein CASSLVLAGNPTDTQYF.

The chain joins TRBV5-1 to TRBJ2-7, with 7 bases fitting TRBD1. This CDR3 is 9 amino acids long. Germline CDR1 SGHRS, CDR2 YFSETQ. The CDR3 protein is CGPTGEQYF. The CDR3 DNA reads TGCGGACCGACAGGGGAGCAGTACTTC.

The chain is built from TRBV11-2 and TRBJ1-2; D is possibly TRBD1 (5 bases). V was pared by 4 bases and J by 4 bases, with 22 bases between. This CDR3 region has 17 residues. The germline V gene has CDR1 SGHAT and CDR2 FQNNGV. CDR3 sequence reads: CASSSSPSWDGLYGYTF. In DNA, the CDR3 is TGTGCCAGCAGCTCGAGCCCATCGTGGGACGGTCTCTATGGCTACACCTTC.

The chain recombines TRBV2 with TRBJ2-1, with D possibly called TRBD1 or TRBD2 (5 bases each). Germline V gene lookup returns CDR1 SNHLY and CDR2 FYNNEI. V was clipped by 4 bases and J by 3 bases, with 16 bases between them. CDR3 length: 16 amino acids. The DNA of the CDR3 is TGTGCCAGCAGTGCCCAACCGGGACCCAACTACAATGAGCAGTTCTTC. It is translated as CASSAQPGPNYNEQFF.

This clone was seen only once. V and J are TRBV5-1 and TRBJ1-1; possible D gene TRBD1, 6 bases. This CDR3 has 12 amino acids. Germline V CDR1 and CDR2: SGHRS, YFSETQ. Trimming pared 3 bases from V and 7 bases from J, leaving 10 bases between. CDR3 nucleotide sequence: TGCGCCAGCAGCTCAGGACAGCGTGAAGCTTTCTTT. It encodes CASSSGQREAFF. The whole variable domain, filled in from reference TRBV5-1 and TRBJ1-1, reads KAGVTQTPRYLIKTRGQQVTLSCSPISGHRSVSWYQQTPGQGLQFLFEYFSETQRNKGNFPGRFSGRQFSNSRSEMNVSTLELGDSALYLCASSSGQREAFFGQGTRLTVV.

The rearrangement links TRBV5-1 to TRBJ2-7; no firm D call. Germline CDR1 reads SGHRS; CDR2 reads YFSETQ. V dropped 3 bases and J dropped 2 bases, with 15 bases sitting between them. The CDR3 extends over 15 amino acids. CDR3 in amino acids: CASSSAGSRAYEQYF. DNA of the CDR3: TGCGCCAGCAGCTCCGCAGGTTCTCGTGCCTACGAGCAGTACTTC.

V usage is TRBV29-1 and J usage is TRBJ1-4; a weak D match, TRBD1 (5 bases). Trimming pared 6 bases from V and 7 bases from J, leaving 15 bases between. Germline V gene lookup returns CDR1 SQVTM and CDR2 ANQGSEA. CDR3 length equals 13 residues. The CDR3 sequence: CSVKGPAAEKLFF. In nucleotides, the CDR3 is TGCAGCGTGAAGGGACCGGCTGCTGAAAAACTGTTTTTT. The full variable domain, its missing parts supplied by reference TRBV29-1 and TRBJ1-4, is SAVISQKPSRDICQRGTSLTIQCQVDSQVTMMFWYRQQPGQSLTLIATANQGSEATYESGFVIDKFPISRPNLTFSTLTVSNMSPEDSSIYLCSVKGPAAEKLFFGSGTQLSVL.

This clone was observed once. This chain links TRBV29-1 with TRBJ1-1; D might be TRBD1 (5 bases). V was shortened by 5 bases and J by 6 bases, with 16 bases between the two germline ends. This CDR3 region has 13 residues. Looked up from germline, CDR1 is SQVTM and CDR2 is ANQGSEA. The CDR3 DNA follows: TGCAGCGTTAAGACAGACTATAGGCCTGAAGCTTTCTTT. Translation: CSVKTDYRPEAFF.

The chain is built from TRBV6-5 and TRBJ2-1; D not resolved. This CDR3 region has 16 residues. V lost 2 bases to trimming and J lost 5 bases, with 16 bases between them. CDR1 and CDR2 from the germline V gene are MNHEY and SVGAGI. The CDR3 DNA follows: TGTGCCAGCAGTTACGATCCTCGATTGAACAACAATGAGCAGTTCTTC. This gives the protein CASSYDPRLNNNEQFF.

This clone appeared once. The chain recombines TRBV5-4 with TRBJ1-4, with D possibly TRBD1 on 5 matching bases. The ends were cut back, 2 bases at V and 1 base at J, with 6 bases in the middle. CDR1 and CDR2 (germline): SGHNT, YYREEE (reference sequence). The CDR3 is 14 residues long. In DNA, the CDR3 is TGTGCCAGCAGCTTCGGGGGAACTAATGAAAAACTGTTTTTT. Protein sequence: CASSFGGTNEKLFF. Using reference TRBV5-4 and TRBJ1-4 for the parts outside the CDR3, the full variable domain is ETGVTQSPTHLIKTRGQQVTLRCSSQSGHNTVSWYQQALGQGPQFIFQYYREEENGRGNFPPRFSGLQFPNYSSELNVNALELDDSALYLCASSFGGTNEKLFFGSGTQLSVL.

The chain employs TRBV10-1 and TRBJ2-1, with D unresolved. CDR1 is WNHNN and CDR2 is SYGVQD in the germline V gene (reference sequence). Trimming cost V 0 bases and J 8 bases, with 17 bases left between them. The CDR3 spans 16 residues. The CDR3 DNA follows: TGCGCCAGCAGTGAGTCTAAGGGTTTCTTTATGGATGAGCAGTTCTTC. Translation: CASSESKGFFMDEQFF.

This chain joins TRBV5-4 and TRBJ2-7, with TRBD2 matching 8 bases. The CDR3 has 15 amino acids. Germline V lookup: CDR1 SGHNT, CDR2 YYREEE (reference sequence). With V trimmed by 4 bases and J by 0 bases, 6 bases remained unmatched. The CDR3 sequence is CASSLSGGHSYEQYF. CDR3 nucleotides: TGTGCCAGCAGCCTGAGCGGGGGCCACTCCTACGAGCAGTACTTC. Combining the CDR3 with reference TRBV5-4 and TRBJ2-7 gives the whole variable domain ETGVTQSPTHLIKTRGQQVTLRCSSQSGHNTVSWYQQALGQGPQFIFQYYREEENGRGNFPPRFSGLQFPNYSSELNVNALELDDSALYLCASSLSGGHSYEQYFGPGTRLTVT.